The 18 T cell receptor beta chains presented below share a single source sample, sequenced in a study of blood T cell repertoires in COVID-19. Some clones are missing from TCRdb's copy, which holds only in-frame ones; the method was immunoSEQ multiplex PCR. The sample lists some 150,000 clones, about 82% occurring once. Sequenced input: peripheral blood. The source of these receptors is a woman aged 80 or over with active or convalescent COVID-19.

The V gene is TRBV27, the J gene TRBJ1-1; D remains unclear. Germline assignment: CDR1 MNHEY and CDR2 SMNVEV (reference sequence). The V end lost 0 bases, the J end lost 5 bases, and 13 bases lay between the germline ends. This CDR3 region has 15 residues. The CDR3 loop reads CASSLSTVDFTEAFF. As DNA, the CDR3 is TGTGCCAGCAGTTTATCCACAGTTGATTTTACTGAAGCTTTCTTT.

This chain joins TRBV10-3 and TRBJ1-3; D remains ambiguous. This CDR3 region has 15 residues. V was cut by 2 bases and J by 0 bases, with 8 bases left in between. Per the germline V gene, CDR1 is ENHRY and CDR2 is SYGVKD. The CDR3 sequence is CAISETPHSGNTIYF. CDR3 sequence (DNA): TGTGCCATCAGTGAGACACCACACTCTGGAAACACCATATATTTT.

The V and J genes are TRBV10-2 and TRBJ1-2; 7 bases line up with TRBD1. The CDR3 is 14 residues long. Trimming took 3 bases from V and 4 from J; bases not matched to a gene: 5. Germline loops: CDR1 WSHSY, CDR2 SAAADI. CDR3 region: CASSDRGLGYGYTF. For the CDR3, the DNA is TGCGCCAGCAGTGACAGGGGGTTGGGCTATGGCTACACCTTC.

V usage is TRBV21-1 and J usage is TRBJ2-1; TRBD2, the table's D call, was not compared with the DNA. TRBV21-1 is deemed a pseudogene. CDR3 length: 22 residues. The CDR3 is CASSKRRPPHAGNPFRYNEQFF. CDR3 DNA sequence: TGTGCCAGCAGCAAAAGGAGGCCGCCGCACGCGGGGAACCCCTTCAGATACAATGAGCAGTTCTTC.

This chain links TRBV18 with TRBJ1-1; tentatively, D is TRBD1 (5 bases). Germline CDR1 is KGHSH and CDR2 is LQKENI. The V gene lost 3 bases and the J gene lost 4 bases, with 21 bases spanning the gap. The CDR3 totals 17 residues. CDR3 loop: CASSPAGRVSGGTEAFF. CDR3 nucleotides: TGTGCCAGCTCACCGGCAGGGCGGGTTAGCGGTGGCACTGAAGCTTTCTTT.

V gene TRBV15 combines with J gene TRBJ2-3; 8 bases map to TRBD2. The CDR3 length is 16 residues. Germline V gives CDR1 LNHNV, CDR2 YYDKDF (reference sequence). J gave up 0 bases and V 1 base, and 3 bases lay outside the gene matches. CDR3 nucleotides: TGTGCCACCAGCAGAGGGAGCGGGGGTAGCACAGATACGCAGTATTTT. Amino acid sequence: CATSRGSGGSTDTQYF.

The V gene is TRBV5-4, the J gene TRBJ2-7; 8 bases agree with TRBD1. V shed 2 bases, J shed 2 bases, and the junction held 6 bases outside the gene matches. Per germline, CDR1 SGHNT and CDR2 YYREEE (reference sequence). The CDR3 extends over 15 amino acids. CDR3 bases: TGTGCCAGCAGCTTACAGGGGGGAGAGACCTACGAGCAGTACTTC. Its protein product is CASSLQGGETYEQYF.

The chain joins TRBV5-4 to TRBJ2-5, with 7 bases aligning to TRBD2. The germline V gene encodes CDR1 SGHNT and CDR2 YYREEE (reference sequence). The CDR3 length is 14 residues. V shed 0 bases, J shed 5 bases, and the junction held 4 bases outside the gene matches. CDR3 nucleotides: TGTGCCAGCAGCTTGGTTGCTAGCGGTGAGACCCAGTACTTC. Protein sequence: CASSLVASGETQYF.

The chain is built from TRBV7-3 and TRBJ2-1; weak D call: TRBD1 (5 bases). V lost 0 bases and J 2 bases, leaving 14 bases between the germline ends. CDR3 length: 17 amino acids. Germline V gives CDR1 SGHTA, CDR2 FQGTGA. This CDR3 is CASSLTSARVPYNEQFF. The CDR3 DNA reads TGTGCCAGCAGCTTAACTTCCGCCAGGGTACCCTACAATGAGCAGTTCTTC.

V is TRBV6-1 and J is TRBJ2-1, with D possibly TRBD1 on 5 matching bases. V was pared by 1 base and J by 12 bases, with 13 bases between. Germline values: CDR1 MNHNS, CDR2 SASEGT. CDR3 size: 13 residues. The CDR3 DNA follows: TGTGCCAGCAGTGAAGACTTCTCAGGGTTGCAGTTCTTC. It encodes CASSEDFSGLQFF.

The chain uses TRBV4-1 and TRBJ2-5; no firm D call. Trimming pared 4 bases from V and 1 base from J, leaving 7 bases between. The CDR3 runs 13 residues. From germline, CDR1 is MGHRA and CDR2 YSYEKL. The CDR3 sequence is CASSPLPQETQYF. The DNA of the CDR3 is TGCGCCAGCAGCCCCCTCCCCCAAGAGACCCAGTACTTC.

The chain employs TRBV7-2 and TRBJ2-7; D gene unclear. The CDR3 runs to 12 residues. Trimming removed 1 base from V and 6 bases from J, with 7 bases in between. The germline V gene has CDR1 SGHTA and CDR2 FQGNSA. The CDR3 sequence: CASSLVSTEQYF. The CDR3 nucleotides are TGTGCCAGCAGCTTAGTTAGCACCGAGCAGTACTTC.

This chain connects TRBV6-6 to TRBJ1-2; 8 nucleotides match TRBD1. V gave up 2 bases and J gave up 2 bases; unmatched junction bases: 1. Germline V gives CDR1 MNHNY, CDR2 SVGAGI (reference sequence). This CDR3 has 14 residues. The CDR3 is CASSYGQGNYGYTF. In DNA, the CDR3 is TGTGCCAGCAGTTACGGACAGGGAAACTATGGCTACACCTTC.

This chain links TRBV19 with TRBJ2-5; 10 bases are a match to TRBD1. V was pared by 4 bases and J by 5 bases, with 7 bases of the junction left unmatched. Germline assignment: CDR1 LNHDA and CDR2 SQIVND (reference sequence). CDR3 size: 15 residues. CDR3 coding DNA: TGTGCCAGTAGTACCGGGACAGGGGAGTACGAGACCCAGTACTTC. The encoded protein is CASSTGTGEYETQYF.

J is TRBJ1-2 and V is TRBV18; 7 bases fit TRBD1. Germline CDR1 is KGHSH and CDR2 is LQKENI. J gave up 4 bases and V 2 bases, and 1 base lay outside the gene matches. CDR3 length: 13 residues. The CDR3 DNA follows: TGTGCCAGCTCACCAGACAGGGTCTATGGCTACACCTTC. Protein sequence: CASSPDRVYGYTF.

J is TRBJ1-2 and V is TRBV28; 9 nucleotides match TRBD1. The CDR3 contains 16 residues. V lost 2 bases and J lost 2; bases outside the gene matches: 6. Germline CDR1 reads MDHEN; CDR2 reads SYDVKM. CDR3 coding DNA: TGTGCCAGCAGTTTAACAGGGGGCGCAGTAAACTATGGCTACACCTTC. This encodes CASSLTGGAVNYGYTF.

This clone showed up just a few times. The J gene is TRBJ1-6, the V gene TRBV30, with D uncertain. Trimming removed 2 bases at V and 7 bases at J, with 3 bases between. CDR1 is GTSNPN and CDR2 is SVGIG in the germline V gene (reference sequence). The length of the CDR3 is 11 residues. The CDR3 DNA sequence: TGTGCCTGGAGTAGCAATTCACCCCTCCACTTT. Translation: CAWSSNSPLHF.

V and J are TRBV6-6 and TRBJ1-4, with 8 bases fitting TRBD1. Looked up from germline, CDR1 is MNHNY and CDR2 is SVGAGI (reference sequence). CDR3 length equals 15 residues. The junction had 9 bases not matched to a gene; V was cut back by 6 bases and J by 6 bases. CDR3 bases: TGTGCCAGCAGCCCGGACAGGGTAGGGGATGAAAAACTGTTTTTT. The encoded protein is CASSPDRVGDEKLFF.